This T cell receptor beta chain originates from a study of blood T cell repertoires in COVID-19. The overall study: Samples taken during acute and convalescent COVID-19 were collected in the United States, Italy and Spain.

A Seattle source enrolled patients during active infection and followed them longitudinally. Per the study methods: Cell counts per sample came from amplifying reference gene primers. The table came from immunoSEQ multiplex PCR; TCRdb's copy has only in-frame clones and leaves some out. The V and J calls and clone size are taken from that table; D and trimming were inferred from the DNA. The data contain 150,000 to 200,000 clones, around 85% of them singletons. Germline CDR1 is SGHRS and CDR2 is YFSETQ. V shed 0 bases and J shed 9 bases, with 13 bases lying between them. This CDR3 has 14 amino acids. The J gene is TRBJ2-1, the V gene TRBV5-1, with D perhaps matching TRBD1 (5 bases). This TCR came from a woman older than 75 with COVID-19, enrolled during active disease. The specimen was peripheral blood. The CDR3 loop is CASSLVAGSGEQFF. CDR3 bases: TGCGCCAGCAGCTTGGTGGCAGGGTCGGGTGAGCAGTTCTTC.